This paragraph reports one T cell receptor beta chain. This entry comes from a study of T cell changes during pregnancy in multiple sclerosis. Only in-frame clones appear in the TCRdb table, and some are missing; sequencing was by immunoSEQ multiplex PCR. This sample has about 40,000 clones, with 92% found just once. This clonotype was obtained from a female donor with multiple sclerosis, enrolled in a pregnancy study. Specimen: CD8+ T cells from peripheral blood mononuclear cells, collected in the first trimester of pregnancy.

The CDR3 DNA reads as TGTGCCAGCAGCTCCCGGGACTACTCCTACGAGCAGTACTTC. Its translation is CASSSRDYSYEQYF. V and J are TRBV13 and TRBJ2-7; 7 bases are shared with TRBD2. This CDR3 has 14 amino acids. CDR1 is PRHDT and CDR2 is FYEKMQ in the germline V gene (reference sequence). V gave up 4 bases and J gave up 0 bases; unmatched junction bases: 3. Supplemented by reference TRBV13 and TRBJ2-7, the full variable domain reads AAGVIQSPRHLIKEKRETATLKCYPIPRHDTVYWYQQGPGQDPQFLISFYEKMQSDKGSIPDRFSAQQFSDYHSELNMSSLELGDSALYFCASSSRDYSYEQYFGPGTRLTVT.